This T cell receptor beta chain originates from a study of T-cell memory formation after mild COVID-19. Study-level points and caveats: Contracting CD4+ clones lay largely in CM and EM, with CD8+ ones residing in EMRA.

TCR alpha and TCR beta cDNA libraries with sample barcodes and UMIs came from 5'RACE using constant-segment primers. TCRdb re-analysed the 5' RACE reads in MiXCR, keeping a single row per CDR3 protein. The table records 150,000 to 200,000 distinct CDR3 sequences, about 21% of them present only once. As to this clonotype: The target antigen is unknown.

Germline V gives CDR1 SQVTM, CDR2 ANQGSEA. This CDR3 has 11 residues. V gave up 4 bases and J gave up 2 bases, with 5 bases separating them. The specimen sequenced was PBMCs or a T cell subset sorted from them (not recorded which). The source is an adult woman who had mild COVID-19 (a few samples of this study predate the infection). Cell type and time point are not known. The chain couples TRBV29-1 to TRBJ1-1; D ambiguous. The CDR3 reads CSVGTNTEAFF. The CDR3 DNA follows: TGCAGCGTTGGGACCAACACTGAAGCTTTCTTT. Using reference TRBV29-1 and TRBJ1-1 for the parts outside the CDR3, the full variable domain is SAVISQKPSRDICQRGTSLTIQCQVDSQVTMMFWYRQQPGQSLTLIATANQGSEATYESGFVIDKFPISRPNLTFSTLTVSNMSPEDSSIYLCSVGTNTEAFFGQGTRLTVV.